Following are 3 T cell receptor beta chains from one sample sequenced in a study of T cell responses to AZD1222 COVID-19 vaccine. The assay was immunoSEQ multiplex PCR, and TCRdb's table has in-frame clones only and misses some. The table lists 110,000 or so clones, about 81% of them singletons. The material sequenced was peripheral blood, taken on day 0 of AZD1222 vaccination. These TCRs come from an adult in good health.

The chain carries TRBV18 and TRBJ2-7, with 7 bases that match TRBD1. Germline CDR1 is KGHSH and CDR2 is LQKENI. The CDR3 is 16 amino acids. The V segment lost 3 bases and the J segment 5 bases; nucleotides outside the gene matches: 13. CDR3 sequence (DNA): TGTGCCAGCTCACCCAAACTACAGGGGCTGGGCGACGAGCAGTACTTC. The encoded protein is CASSPKLQGLGDEQYF.

The CDR3 spells CASSWSTSGGYQETQYF. CDR3 in DNA: TGTGCCAGCAGCTGGTCGACTAGCGGGGGGTACCAAGAGACCCAGTACTTC. This chain links TRBV7-2 with TRBJ2-5; 13 bases line up with TRBD2. This CDR3 region has 17 residues. CDR1 is SGHTA, CDR2 FQGNSA, per germline. J was trimmed by 0 bases and V by 4 bases; bases with no gene match: 5.

V usage is TRBV11-2 and J usage is TRBJ2-3; 9 nucleotides align to TRBD2. CDR3 length: 16 residues. Germline CDR1 is SGHAT and CDR2 is FQNNGV. V lost 3 bases and J lost 2; bases outside the gene matches: 6. CDR3 DNA sequence: TGTGCCAGCAGCTTTAACGCGGGGGGGCTCACAGATACGCAGTATTTT. It encodes CASSFNAGGLTDTQYF.